Listed here are 19 T cell receptor beta chains from one sample, sequenced in a study of T-cell reconstitution after alpha-beta-depleted transplantation in children. Unique molecular identifiers tagged the TCRbeta library. TCRdb redid the calling of the PCR reads with MiXCR, one entry per CDR3 protein. Of fewer than 550,000 distinct CDR3 sequences in the sample, around 10% are singletons; the top ten hold approximately 14%. Sample: PBMCs, mostly from graft donor cells, taken 180 days after TCRalphabeta/CD19-depleted stem cell transplant. All receptors derive from a female patient aged 2 to 10 who had a stem cell transplant for aplastic anemia, so the T cells may come from the graft donor.

The chain employs TRBV9 and TRBJ2-2, with 10 bases lining up with TRBD2. CDR1 SGDLS and CDR2 YYNGEE come from the germline V gene. This CDR3 is built from 21 residues. V gave up 0 bases and J gave up 0 bases; unmatched junction bases: 14. The CDR3 DNA sequence: TGTGCCAGCAGCGTAGAAGTGTGGACTAGCGGAACCAACGCGAACACCGGGGAGCTGTTTTTT. Translated, it gives CASSVEVWTSGTNANTGELFF.

The sample holds a few counts of this clonotype. The chain carries TRBV25-1 and TRBJ2-3; 7 bases are shared with TRBD2. V dropped 4 bases and J dropped 5; count of bases not matched to a gene: 6. Germline V gene sequence: CDR1 MGHDK, CDR2 SYGVNS. This CDR3 comprises 14 residues. The CDR3 region is CASSGERDGDTQYF. In DNA, the CDR3 is TGTGCCAGCAGTGGAGAGCGGGATGGAGATACGCAGTATTTT.

In its sample, this clonotype was seen a few times. The rearrangement links TRBV10-2 to TRBJ2-7; 7 bases are shared with TRBD1. J was trimmed by 3 bases and V by 6 bases; bases with no gene match: 2. The germline V gene encodes CDR1 WSHSY and CDR2 SAAADI. CDR3 size: 12 residues. The CDR3 loop reads CASRGDSYEQYV. In nucleotides, the CDR3 is TGCGCCAGCAGGGGGGACAGCTACGAGCAGTACGTC.

This chain uses TRBV6-2 or TRBV6-3 with TRBJ2-1, with 12 bases matching TRBD2. There are 16 residues in the CDR3. Per the germline V gene, CDR1 is MNHEY and CDR2 is SVGEGT. Trimming cost V 5 bases and J 4 bases; bases outside gene matches: 6. The DNA for the CDR3 is TGTGCCAGCAGTCACACTAGCGGGAGGATATACAATGAGCAGTTCTTC. It encodes CASSHTSGRIYNEQFF.

The table lists this clonotype with a few counts. CDR3 sequence: CASSTQEPNYGYTF. CDR3 nucleotides: TGTGCCAGCAGTACCCAGGAACCAAACTATGGCTACACCTTC. The chain has TRBV12-3 or TRBV12-4 and TRBJ1-2; D remains ambiguous. V was trimmed by 5 bases and J by 2 bases, leaving 12 bases between them. This CDR3 region has 14 residues.

This clonotype was seen more than once but under ten times. V is TRBV12-3 or TRBV12-4 and J is TRBJ2-7; D possibly corresponds to TRBD2 (7 bases). CDR3 length: 15 residues. V lost 5 bases, J lost 2 bases, and 16 bases lay in between. The CDR3 protein is CASSAGAGRTYEQYF. In nucleotides, the CDR3 is TGTGCCAGCAGTGCGGGGGCGGGCAGGACCTACGAGCAGTACTTC.

The rearrangement uses TRBV10-3 and TRBJ1-6, with 9 bases that match TRBD1. CDR1 is ENHRY and CDR2 is SYGVKD in the germline V gene. The ends lost 4 bases at V and 10 bases at J; junction bases unmatched: 5. The length of the CDR3 is 14 residues. CDR3 sequence reads: CAISGTGVGSPLHF. As DNA, the CDR3 is TGTGCCATCAGTGGGACAGGGGTAGGATCACCCCTCCACTTT.

This clonotype has only one observation. The chain employs TRBV18 and TRBJ2-7; D might be TRBD1 (6 bases). Germline values: CDR1 KGHSH, CDR2 LQKENI. The CDR3 spans 14 residues. V was shortened by 2 bases and J by 5 bases, with 13 bases between the two germline ends. As DNA, the CDR3 is TGTGCCAGCTCACCATGGCCAGGGGACGACGAGCAGTACTTC. As protein: CASSPWPGDDEQYF.

The chain couples TRBV5-5 to TRBJ2-5; D might be TRBD2 (5 bases). The CDR3 runs 14 residues. Germline CDR1 reads SGHKS; CDR2 reads YYEKEE (reference sequence). V was clipped by 0 bases and J by 3 bases, with 9 bases between them. DNA for the CDR3: TGTGCCAGCAGCTTGGGTTACGGGGAAGAGACCCAGTACTTC. Amino acids: CASSLGYGEETQYF.

This chain joins TRBV25-1 and TRBJ1-5, with a weak D call TRBD1 (5 bases). Germline CDR1 MGHDK, CDR2 SYGVNS. V lost 4 bases and J lost 4, with 11 bases in between. This CDR3 contains 14 residues. The CDR3 here is CASSAEGLNQPQHF. CDR3 coding DNA: TGTGCCAGCAGTGCGGAGGGACTTAATCAGCCCCAGCATTTT. The complete variable domain, with remaining parts taken from reference TRBV25-1 and TRBJ1-5, reads EADIYQTPRYLVIGTGKKITLECSQTMGHDKMYWYQQDPGMELHLIHYSYGVNSTEKGDLSSESTVSRIRTEHFPLTLESARPSHTSQYLCASSAEGLNQPQHFGDGTRLSIL.

This clonotype showed up many times. The rearrangement uses TRBV10-3 and TRBJ2-5; the D is unclear. Germline V CDR1 and CDR2: ENHRY, SYGVKD. The CDR3 contains 12 residues. V gave up 4 bases and J gave up 0 bases, with 3 bases separating them. CDR3 region: CAISADQETQYF. CDR3 nucleotide sequence: TGTGCCATCAGTGCAGACCAAGAGACCCAGTACTTC.

This clonotype was seen a handful of times. This rearrangement joins TRBV29-1 to TRBJ1-2, with D possibly TRBD1 on 6 matching bases. The germline V gene encodes CDR1 SQVTM and CDR2 ANQGSEA. This CDR3 is built from 12 residues. The germline V and J ends were trimmed by 3 bases and 4 bases, with 9 bases remaining between them. CDR3 protein: CSVDSQGYGYTF. CDR3 DNA sequence: TGCAGCGTTGATTCACAGGGCTATGGCTACACCTTC.

V usage is TRBV27 and J usage is TRBJ2-3; 9 bases line up with TRBD1. Trimming at V came to 0 bases and at J to 4 bases, leaving 2 bases not matched to a gene. The CDR3 covers 15 residues. CDR1 is MNHEY and CDR2 is SMNVEV in the germline V gene (reference sequence). CDR3 DNA sequence: TGTGCCAGCAGTTTATCCACAGGGGGCGCAGATACGCAGTATTTT. Protein product: CASSLSTGGADTQYF.

This clonotype was picked up a small number of times. V is TRBV7-2 and J is TRBJ2-7, with a tentative D call TRBD2 (5 bases). CDR1 is SGHTA, CDR2 FQGNSA, per germline. CDR3 length: 15 residues. V lost 2 bases to trimming and J lost 2 bases, with 13 bases between them. The CDR3 coding sequence is TGTGCCAGCAGCTTATCGTCGGAGGCCACCTACGAGCAGTACGTC. Amino acids: CASSLSSEATYEQYV.

This clonotype was picked up many times. The chain recombines TRBV28 with TRBJ2-7, with no clear D. Germline loops: CDR1 MDHEN, CDR2 SYDVKM. This CDR3 has 13 amino acids. The V and J ends lost 4 bases and 1 base respectively, with 8 bases between them. In DNA, the CDR3 is TGTGCCAGCAGTTCTCCAGCTTCCTACGAGCAGTACGTC. Translated, it gives CASSSPASYEQYV.

This clonotype has only a few counts. V and J are TRBV6-5 and TRBJ1-4; a possible D gene is TRBD1 (5 bases). This CDR3 is built from 15 residues. V lost 4 bases to trimming and J lost 10 bases, with 19 bases between them. The germline V gene has CDR1 MNHEY and CDR2 SVGAGI. The CDR3 DNA reads TGTGCCAGCAGTTCTGCCGGGACCTCCTTAGTAAAACTGTTTTTT. Its protein is CASSSAGTSLVKLFF.

The chain links TRBV7-2 to TRBJ2-7; 9 bases align to TRBD2. The J segment lost 1 base and the V segment lost 0 bases, leaving 13 bases of the junction unmatched. The CDR3 has 19 residues. The V gene's germline CDR1 is SGHTA and CDR2 FQGNSA. CDR3 sequence reads: CASSLALSRVAGVSYEQYF. DNA for the CDR3: TGTGCCAGCAGCTTAGCGCTAAGTAGGGTAGCGGGAGTATCCTACGAGCAGTACTTC.

This clonotype was seen once. At one end the junction does not follow the germline gene, possibly because of a read error. V gene TRBV10-3 combines with J gene TRBJ1-5, with TRBD1 matching over 10 bases. CDR1 is ENHRY, CDR2 SYGVKD, per germline. The CDR3 sequence is 18 residues long. CDR3 protein: CTISLRDRGEYSNQPQHF. Here the CDR3 DNA reads TGTACCATCAGTTTAAGGGACAGGGGCGAATATAGCAATCAGCCCCAGCATTTT.

This clonotype has at least ten counts. The rearrangement joins TRBV29-1 to TRBJ1-3; a possible D gene is TRBD1 (5 bases). Trimming took 5 bases from V and 3 from J, leaving 11 bases between them. Germline lookup yields CDR1 SQVTM and CDR2 ANQGSEA. The CDR3 extends over 13 amino acids. The CDR3 sequence: CSVLQALGNTIYF. DNA of the CDR3: TGCAGCGTTCTACAGGCCCTTGGAAACACCATATATTTT.